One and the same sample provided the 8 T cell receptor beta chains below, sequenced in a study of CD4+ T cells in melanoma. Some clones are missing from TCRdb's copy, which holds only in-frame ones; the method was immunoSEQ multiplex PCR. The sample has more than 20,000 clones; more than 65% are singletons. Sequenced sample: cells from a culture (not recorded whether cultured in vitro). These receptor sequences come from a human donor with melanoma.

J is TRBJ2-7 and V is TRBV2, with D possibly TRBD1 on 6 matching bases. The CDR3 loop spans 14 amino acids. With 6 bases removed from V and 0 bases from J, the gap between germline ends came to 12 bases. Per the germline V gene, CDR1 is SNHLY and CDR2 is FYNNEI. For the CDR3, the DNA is TGTGCCAGCAGGGCCCAGGGGAGCTCCTACGAGCAGTACTTC. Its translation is CASRAQGSSYEQYF.

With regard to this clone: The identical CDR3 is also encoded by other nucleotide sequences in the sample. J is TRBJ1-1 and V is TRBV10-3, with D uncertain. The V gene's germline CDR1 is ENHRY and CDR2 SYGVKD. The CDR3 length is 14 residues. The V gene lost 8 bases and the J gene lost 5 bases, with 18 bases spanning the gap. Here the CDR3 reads CAIGERGGRTEAFF. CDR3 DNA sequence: TGTGCCATCGGCGAGCGGGGAGGGAGGACTGAAGCTTTCTTT.

The CDR3 DNA follows: TGTGCCAGCAGTTTAGGACAGGGGTCCCCGGGTTCCTACGAGCAGTACTTC. Amino acids: CASSLGQGSPGSYEQYF. The V and J genes are TRBV27 and TRBJ2-7, with 9 bases identical to TRBD1. The V gene's germline CDR1 is MNHEY and CDR2 SMNVEV (reference sequence). CDR3 size: 17 residues. With V trimmed by 2 bases and J by 1 base, 9 bases remained unmatched.

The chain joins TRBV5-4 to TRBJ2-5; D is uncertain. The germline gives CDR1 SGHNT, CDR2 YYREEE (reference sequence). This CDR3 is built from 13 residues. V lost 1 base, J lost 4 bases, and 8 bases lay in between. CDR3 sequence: CASSLPGRETQYF. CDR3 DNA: TGTGCCAGCAGCTTGCCAGGTAGAGAGACCCAGTACTTC.

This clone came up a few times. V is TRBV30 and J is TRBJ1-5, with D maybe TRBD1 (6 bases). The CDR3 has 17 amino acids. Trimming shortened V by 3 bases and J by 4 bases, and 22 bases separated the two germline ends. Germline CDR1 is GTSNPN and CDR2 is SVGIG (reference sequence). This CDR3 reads CAWSKGTQHGGNQPQHF. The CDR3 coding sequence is TGTGCCTGGAGCAAGGGGACACAACATGGGGGGAATCAGCCCCAGCATTTT.

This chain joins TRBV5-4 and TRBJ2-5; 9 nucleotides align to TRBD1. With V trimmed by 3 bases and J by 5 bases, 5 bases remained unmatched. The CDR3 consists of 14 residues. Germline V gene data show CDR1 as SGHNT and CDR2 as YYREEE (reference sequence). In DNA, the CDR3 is TGTGCCAGCAGCTCGGGACAGGGTAGGGAGACCCAGTACTTC. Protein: CASSSGQGRETQYF.

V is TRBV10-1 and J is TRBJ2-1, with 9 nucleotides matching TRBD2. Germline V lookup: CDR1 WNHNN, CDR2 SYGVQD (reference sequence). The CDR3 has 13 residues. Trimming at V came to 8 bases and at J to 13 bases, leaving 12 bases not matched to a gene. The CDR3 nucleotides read TGCGCCAGCTCCCGAGGGCCTAGCGGGGAACAGTTCTTC. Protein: CASSRGPSGEQFF.

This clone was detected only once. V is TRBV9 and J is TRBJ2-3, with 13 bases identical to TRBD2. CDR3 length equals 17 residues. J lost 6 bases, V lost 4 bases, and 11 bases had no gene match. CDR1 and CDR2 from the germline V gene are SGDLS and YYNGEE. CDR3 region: CASSLALAGGPGDTQYF. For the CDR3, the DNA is TGTGCCAGCAGCTTAGCACTAGCGGGGGGGCCGGGCGATACGCAGTATTTT.